This note documents a single T cell receptor beta chain sequence. The sample belongs to a study of CD8 T cells in ankylosing spondylitis. V lost 9 bases, J lost 0 bases, and 9 bases lay in between. The germline gives CDR1 LGHDT, CDR2 YNNKEL (reference sequence). The CDR3 runs 12 residues. TCRdb re-derived calls from the 5' RACE reads in MiXCR, one entry per CDR3 protein. The sample comprises approximately 260,000 distinct CDR3 sequences, around 9.1% of which are singletons, and approximately 6.3% rests with the top ten. This TCR was sampled from a male donor with ankylosing spondylitis or in good health (not recorded which). The chain joins TRBV3-1 to TRBJ2-7, with D perhaps assigned TRBD1 or TRBD2 (5 bases each). The source material was blood, either unsorted or a sorted T cell fraction (not recorded which). CDR3 in amino acids: CASEGTSYEQYF. CDR3 in DNA: TGTGCCAGTGAAGGGACCTCCTACGAGCAGTACTTC.